Listed below are T cell receptor beta chains from one sample, sequenced in a study of OX40 agonist ivuxolimab in advanced cancers. Generated by immunoSEQ multiplex PCR, the TCRdb table keeps only in-frame clones and is missing some. The sample contains roughly 81,000 clones, around 90% of which appear only once. The sequencing here drew on CD4+ or CD8+ T cells sorted from blood, taken in a trial of the OX40 agonist ivuxolimab. The receptors were sampled from an adult with an advanced solid tumor such as melanoma, head and neck, liver or kidney cancer. CDR3s include the opening cysteine and the closing phenylalanine or tryptophan. Each record gives: J gene, D gene, V gene, clone size, CDR3 protein, CDR3 DNA. The D gene is left open where the match is weak. Clone size is stated in some rows and not others, as once, few, many or a class when expanded.

TRBJ1-1	TRBD1	TRBV18	NA	CASSRNQGGAGLGEAFF	TGTGCCAGCTCACGGAACCAAGGGGGCGCGGGTCTGGGTGAAGCTTTCTTT
TRBJ2-2	TRBD1	TRBV6-1	NA	CASSRTGNTGELFF	TGTGCCAGCAGCCGGACAGGGAACACCGGGGAGCTGTTTTTT
TRBJ1-3	NA	TRBV18	NA	CASSPRRILSGNTIYF	TGTGCCAGCTCACCTCGAAGAATCCTCTCTGGAAACACCATATATTTT
TRBJ2-7	NA	TRBV23-1	NA	CASSQHPTESYEQYF	TGCGCCAGCAGTCAGCACCCGACTGAGTCCTACGAGCAGTACTTC
TRBJ1-1	NA	TRBV7-2	NA	CASSSLGMNTEAFF	TGTGCCAGCAGCTCCCTAGGGATGAACACTGAAGCTTTCTTT
TRBJ2-2	NA	TRBV21-1	few	CASVPGRRTAGELFF	TGTGCCAGCGTTCCGGGACGGAGAACGGCCGGGGAGCTGTTTTTT
TRBJ2-1	NA	TRBV11-2	NA	CASSLVLPSGGQYNEQFF	TGTGCCAGCAGCTTAGTCCTCCCTAGTGGGGGCCAGTACAATGAGCAGTTCTTC
TRBJ1-2	NA	TRBV28	few	CASSWGFGTGYTF	TGTGCCAGCAGCTGGGGGTTCGGGACTGGCTACACCTTC
TRBJ2-5	NA	TRBV10-3	NA	CAIRDLREETQYF	TGTGCCATCAGGGACCTCCGGGAGGAGACCCAGTACTTC
TRBJ1-2	NA	TRBV5-6	NA	CASSLRTAANYGYTF	TGTGCCAGCAGTCTCCGGACGGCAGCTAACTATGGCTACACCTTC
TRBJ1-1	NA	TRBV5-1	NA	CASSLAINTEAFF	TGCGCCAGCAGCTTGGCCATTAACACTGAAGCTTTCTTT
TRBJ1-1	NA	TRBV4-2	few	CASSQASNTEAFF	TGTGCCAGCAGCCAAGCGTCAAACACTGAAGCTTTCTTT
TRBJ1-2	NA	TRBV11-2	NA	CASSLAGNYGYTF	TGTGCCAGCAGCTTAGCAGGGAACTATGGCTACACCTTC
TRBJ1-2	TRBD1	TRBV5-1	NA	CASSPRTGGLDGYTF	TGCGCCAGCAGCCCACGGACAGGGGGGCTTGATGGCTACACCTTC
TRBJ1-1	NA	TRBV7-6	NA	CASSLGQGKNTEAFF	TGTGCCAGCAGCTTAGGGCAGGGAAAGAACACTGAAGCTTTCTTT
TRBJ2-3	NA	TRBV9	NA	CASSRGSLTDTQYF	TGTGCCAGCAGTCGGGGGTCCCTCACAGATACGCAGTATTTT
TRBJ1-2	NA	TRBV27	once	CASSSSALRGYTF	TGTGCCAGCAGTTCCAGCGCCCTACGTGGCTACACCTTC
TRBJ1-5	NA	TRBV28	NA	CAGRGPNQPQHF	TGTGCCGGCAGGGGTCCCAATCAGCCCCAGCATTTT
TRBJ2-7	TRBD1	TRBV7-3	NA	CASSLNRGDEQYF	TGTGCCAGCAGCTTAAACAGGGGGGACGAGCAGTACTTC
TRBJ1-4	NA	TRBV29-1	NA	CSGTERNEKLFF	TGCAGCGGGACGGAGCGTAATGAAAAACTGTTTTTT
TRBJ2-7	TRBD1	TRBV2	NA	CASSEMRQGPYYF	TGTGCCAGCAGTGAGATGAGACAGGGGCCATACTACTTC
TRBJ1-1	NA	TRBV5-1	NA	CASSPYGGSNTEAFF	TGCGCCAGCAGCCCTTACGGGGGTTCTAACACTGAAGCTTTCTTT
TRBJ1-1	NA	TRBV6-5	NA	CASSQWDTEAFF	TGTGCCAGCAGCCAATGGGATACTGAAGCTTTCTTT
TRBJ1-3	NA	TRBV7-2	NA	CASSSQGSGSGNTIYF	TGTGCCAGCAGCTCACAGGGAAGTGGCTCTGGAAACACCATATATTTT
TRBJ2-7	NA	TRBV21-1	NA	CASGMPRSSGATYEQYF	TGTGCCAGCGGCATGCCCCGGTCTAGCGGGGCGACCTACGAGCAGTACTTC
TRBJ2-3	NA	TRBV19	NA	CASSIGLGGPDTQYF	TGTGCCAGTAGTATAGGATTGGGGGGGCCAGATACGCAGTATTTT
TRBJ2-1	NA	TRBV10-1	NA	CASTSYKGCVTSSYNEQFF	TGCGCCAGCACTTCTTACAAAGGGTGCGTGACTAGCTCCTACAATGAGCAGTTCTTC
TRBJ1-4	NA	TRBV5-1	NA	CASSFGTTELFF	TGCGCCAGCAGCTTTGGGACAACGGAACTGTTTTTT
TRBJ1-2	NA	TRBV28	NA	CASRPTRGVYGYTF	TGTGCCAGCAGGCCGACCCGGGGGGTCTATGGCTACACCTTC
TRBJ1-5	TRBD1	TRBV18	NA	CASSPQTGGNQPQHF	TGTGCCAGCTCTCCGCAGACAGGGGGTAATCAGCCCCAGCATTTT
TRBJ2-7	TRBD2	TRBV18	NA	CASSPGLVSYEQYF	TGTGCCAGCTCACCGGGACTAGTTTCCTACGAGCAGTACTTC